The 20 T cell receptor beta chains presented below share a single source sample, sequenced in a study of blood T cell repertoires in COVID-19. Clones were sequenced by immunoSEQ multiplex PCR, and TCRdb holds only the in-frame ones, with some missing. Here the sample spans 110,000 to 150,000 clones, around four fifths being singletons. Sequencing used PBMCs or T cells enriched from blood (not recorded which). These receptors came from a woman aged 40 to 49 who had recovered from COVID-19.

The chain couples TRBV7-6 to TRBJ2-7; D is undetermined. Germline V lookup: CDR1 SGHVS, CDR2 FNYEAQ. Between the trimmed V and J ends, which lost 3 bases and 0 bases, there was a span of 12 bases. The CDR3 contains 15 residues. The CDR3 sequence: CASSFSSGRSYEQYF. The CDR3 nucleotides are TGTGCCAGCAGCTTTTCGAGTGGGCGCTCCTACGAGCAGTACTTC.

V is TRBV4-1 and J is TRBJ2-3; 8 positions match TRBD2. CDR3 length: 18 amino acids. The V gene end was trimmed by 0 bases and the J gene end by 4 bases; junction bases not matched to a gene: 12. Looked up from germline, CDR1 is MGHRA and CDR2 is YSYEKL. CDR3 sequence (DNA): TGCGCCAGCAGCCAAGATATCCTTGGCGGGAGGTTAGCAGATACGCAGTATTTT. It encodes CASSQDILGGRLADTQYF.

The genes are TRBV6-5 and TRBJ2-7; 8 positions match TRBD1. Trimming took 6 bases from V and 2 from J; bases not matched to a gene: 6. Germline loops: CDR1 MNHEY, CDR2 SVGAGI. The CDR3 consists of 14 residues. The CDR3 loop is CASRRSDRAYEQYF. Here the CDR3 DNA reads TGTGCCAGCAGAAGATCGGACAGGGCCTACGAGCAGTACTTC.

The chain employs TRBV29-1 and TRBJ1-5, with 9 positions matching TRBD1. This CDR3 contains 14 residues. With 1 base clipped from V and 4 bases from J, the junction kept 2 bases outside the gene matches. Germline V lookup: CDR1 SQVTM, CDR2 ANQGSEA. The DNA for the CDR3 is TGCAGCGTTGAAGTCGGACAGGGGAATCAGCCCCAGCATTTT. Translating it yields CSVEVGQGNQPQHF.

CDR3 nucleotides: TGCGCCAGCAGCCAGCAGATAGCGGGGGGCACAGATACGCAGTATTTT. Amino acids: CASSQQIAGGTDTQYF. This chain uses TRBV4-1 with TRBJ2-3, with 9 bases that match TRBD2. The germline gives CDR1 MGHRA, CDR2 YSYEKL. The CDR3 totals 16 residues. Trimming removed 3 bases from V and 1 base from J; junction bases left unmatched: 5.

The chain is built from TRBV29-1 and TRBJ1-4, with a tentative D call TRBD1 (6 bases). The CDR3 runs to 13 residues. V was clipped by 2 bases and J by 10 bases, with 14 bases between them. CDR1 and CDR2 from the germline V gene are SQVTM and ANQGSEA. CDR3 in amino acids: CSVEPQGSGKLFF. The CDR3 nucleotides are TGCAGCGTTGAACCACAGGGATCGGGAAAACTGTTTTTT. Full variable domain (remainder filled in from reference TRBV29-1 and TRBJ1-4): SAVISQKPSRDICQRGTSLTIQCQVDSQVTMMFWYRQQPGQSLTLIATANQGSEATYESGFVIDKFPISRPNLTFSTLTVSNMSPEDSSIYLCSVEPQGSGKLFFGSGTQLSVL.

V is TRBV27 and J is TRBJ2-1, with 11 bases identical to TRBD2. The CDR3 loop spans 18 amino acids. V lost 10 bases to trimming and J lost 5 bases; unmatched junction nucleotides: 19. The V gene's germline CDR1 is MNHEY and CDR2 SMNVEV (reference sequence). The DNA of the CDR3 is TGTGCCACCGCCCCCCACCCGGGAACTAGCGGGAGAGACAATGAGCAGTTCTTC. This encodes CATAPHPGTSGRDNEQFF.

V usage is TRBV18 and J usage is TRBJ2-1; TRBD1 agrees at 8 bases. The germline V gene has CDR1 KGHSH and CDR2 LQKENI. Trimming at V came to 6 bases and at J to 6 bases, leaving 7 bases not matched to a gene. This CDR3 contains 14 residues. CDR3 loop: CASSQDRARNEQFF. The CDR3 nucleotides are TGTGCCAGCTCCCAGGACAGGGCTCGCAATGAGCAGTTCTTC. Variable domain in full (rest from reference TRBV18 and TRBJ2-1): NAGVMQNPRHLVRRRGQEARLRCSPMKGHSHVYWYRQLPEEGLKFMVYLQKENIIDESGMPKERFSAEFPKEGPSILRIQQVVRGDSAAYFCASSQDRARNEQFFGPGTRLTVL.

V and J are TRBV19 and TRBJ1-6; 11 bases are shared with TRBD1. Trimming at V came to 5 bases and at J to 9 bases, leaving 6 bases not matched to a gene. This CDR3 has 15 residues. Germline assignment: CDR1 LNHDA and CDR2 SQIVND (reference sequence). CDR3 in DNA: TGTGCCAGTAGTTACGGGACAGGGGGAAGTTCACCCCTCCACTTT. Translating gives CASSYGTGGSSPLHF.

This clone was seen more than once but under ten times. The V gene is TRBV5-4, the J gene TRBJ2-2, with 8 bases aligning to TRBD1. This CDR3 has 16 amino acids. CDR1 is SGHNT and CDR2 is YYREEE in the germline V gene (reference sequence). The J segment lost 6 bases and the V segment lost 4 bases, leaving 11 bases of the junction unmatched. The CDR3: CASSLGQGAFAGELFF. CDR3 in DNA: TGTGCCAGCAGCCTGGGGCAGGGGGCTTTTGCCGGGGAGCTGTTTTTT.

The V gene is TRBV27, the J gene TRBJ2-7, with 12 bases lining up with TRBD2. CDR3 length equals 15 residues. Germline values: CDR1 MNHEY, CDR2 SMNVEV (reference sequence). Losses at the gene ends were 7 bases for V and 3 bases for J; bases not matched to a gene: 7. CDR3 DNA sequence: TGTGCCAGCACCTCACTAGCGGGAGGAGGCTACGAGCAGTACTTC. Protein sequence: CASTSLAGGGYEQYF.

A few counts support this clone. This chain connects TRBV5-6 to TRBJ2-7; 8 bases match TRBD1. CDR3 length: 16 amino acids. The ends lost 4 bases at V and 0 bases at J; junction bases unmatched: 9. The germline V gene encodes CDR1 SGHDT and CDR2 YYEEEE. CDR3 protein: CASSATGTGLSYEQYF. The CDR3 coding sequence is TGTGCCAGCAGCGCTACCGGGACAGGCCTCTCCTACGAGCAGTACTTC.

This chain links TRBV4-2 with TRBJ2-7, with D tentatively TRBD1 (6 bases). Trimming pared 5 bases from V and 0 bases from J, leaving 11 bases between. The germline CDR1 and CDR2 sequences are LGHNA and YNFKEQ. The CDR3 sequence is 14 residues long. The CDR3 here is CASSEGQSSYEQYF. Written as DNA, the CDR3 is TGTGCCAGCAGCGAGGGACAAAGCTCCTACGAGCAGTACTTC.

For the CDR3, the DNA is TGTGCCAGCAGCTTAGTGGGACTAGATACGCAGTATTTT. As protein: CASSLVGLDTQYF. J is TRBJ2-3 and V is TRBV7-2; possible D gene TRBD2, 6 bases. V lost 1 base and J lost 5, with 7 bases in between. CDR3 size: 13 residues. The V gene's germline CDR1 is SGHTA and CDR2 FQGNSA.

This clone appeared a few times. The V call is TRBV12-3 or TRBV12-4, the J call TRBJ1-2, with a tentative D call TRBD1 (5 bases). Between the trimmed V and J ends, which lost 5 bases and 8 bases, there was a span of 15 bases. The CDR3 extends over 13 amino acids. The CDR3 DNA sequence: TGTGCCAGCAGTACAACAGGCGTTTTAGGCTACACCTTC. Protein product: CASSTTGVLGYTF.

The V and J genes are TRBV30 and TRBJ2-5; D ambiguous. Germline V CDR1 and CDR2: GTSNPN, SVGIG (reference sequence). V was pared by 1 base and J by 0 bases, with 6 bases between. CDR3 length: 13 amino acids. As DNA, the CDR3 is TGTGCCTGGAGTGCCGGGTACCAAGAGACCCAGTACTTC. Translated: CAWSAGYQETQYF.

The chain carries TRBV25-1 and TRBJ2-7; 9 nucleotides agree with TRBD2. After removal of 8 bases from V and 3 bases from J, the junction contained 8 bases not matched to a gene. Germline V CDR1 and CDR2: MGHDK, SYGVNS. The CDR3 is 14 residues long. Written as DNA, the CDR3 is TGTGCCAGCTCCCCGGGACTAGCTGGCTACGAGCAGTACTTC. It codes for CASSPGLAGYEQYF.

The sample holds one count of this clone. The chain couples TRBV6-5 to TRBJ2-3; 8 positions match TRBD2. Germline CDR1 and CDR2: MNHEY and SVGAGI. Trimming removed 6 bases from V and 2 bases from J; junction bases left unmatched: 4. The CDR3 consists of 14 residues. CDR3 bases: TGTGCCAGCAGGCTGACTAGCGCCACAGATACGCAGTATTTT. Its protein product is CASRLTSATDTQYF.

The chain employs TRBV3-1 (or the pseudogene TRBV3-2) and TRBJ2-7, with D unclear. The CDR3 contains 14 residues. With 1 base removed from V and 2 bases from J, the gap between germline ends came to 9 bases. Germline V gene lookup returns CDR1 LGHDT and CDR2 YNNKEL (reference sequence). In nucleotides, the CDR3 is TGTGCCAGCAGCCAAGGAGTCAAGACCTACGAGCAGTACTTC. It specifies CASSQGVKTYEQYF.

The chain combines TRBV7-9 with TRBJ2-1; a possible D gene is TRBD2 (6 bases). CDR1 SEHNR and CDR2 FQNEAQ come from the germline V gene (reference sequence). The CDR3 consists of 16 residues. The V and J ends lost 3 bases and 5 bases respectively, with 17 bases between them. CDR3 residues: CASSFPRERGDNEQFF. CDR3 coding DNA: TGTGCCAGCAGCTTCCCACGGGAGAGGGGTGACAATGAGCAGTTCTTC.